The clone carrying this T cell receptor beta chain has more than one count but fewer than ten. Its antigen is unidentified. This specimen comes from a study of cytomegalovirus exposure and HLA in healthy donors. About the research overall: Early released data comprised around 85 million unique TCRs from HLA-typed donors.

Study-level findings and limits: Most observed TCR sequences were rare, whereas some public TCRs were detected in many donors. Association of a missense DCLRE1C variant with TCR beta V- and J-gene trimming was reported in a later analysis.

The junction had 6 bases not matched to a gene; V was cut back by 4 bases and J by 4 bases. Germline values: CDR1 SGHRS, CDR2 YFSETQ. The CDR3 totals 15 residues. The primer mix had 60 Vbeta and 13 Jbeta primers. Authors' processing steps: In a later analysis, of approximately 81 million unique beta chains, about 12 million appeared in at least two donors. Some clones are missing from TCRdb's copy, which holds only in-frame ones; the method was immunoSEQ multiplex PCR. Clonal size and the V and J genes are those of that table, whereas D and trimming came from the DNA. This table has approximately 100,000 clones, roughly 70% appearing once.

This TCR came from a male donor in good health and CMV-seropositive. The gene calls are TRBV5-1 and TRBJ2-1; 9 bases match TRBD1. The material sequenced was PBMCs. The CDR3 here is CASSEGQGVYNEQFF. In DNA, the CDR3 is TGCGCCAGCAGCGAGGGACAGGGTGTGTACAATGAGCAGTTCTTC.